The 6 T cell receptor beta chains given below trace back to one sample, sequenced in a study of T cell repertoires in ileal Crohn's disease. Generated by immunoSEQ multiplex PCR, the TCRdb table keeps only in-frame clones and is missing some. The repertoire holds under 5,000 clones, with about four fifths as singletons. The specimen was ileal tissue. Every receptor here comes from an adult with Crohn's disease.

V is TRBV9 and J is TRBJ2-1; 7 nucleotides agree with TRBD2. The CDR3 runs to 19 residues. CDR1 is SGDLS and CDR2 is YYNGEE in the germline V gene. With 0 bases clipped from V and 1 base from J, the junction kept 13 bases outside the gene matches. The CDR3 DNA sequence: TGTGCCAGCAGCGTAGGGGTCACGGGGGGAGCGCCTTCCTACAATGAGCAGTTCTTC. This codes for CASSVGVTGGAPSYNEQFF.

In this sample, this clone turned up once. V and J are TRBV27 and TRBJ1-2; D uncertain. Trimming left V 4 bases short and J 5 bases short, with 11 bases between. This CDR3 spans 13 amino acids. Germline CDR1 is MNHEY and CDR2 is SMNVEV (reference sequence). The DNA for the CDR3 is TGTGCCAGCAGTTCGAGGGCACTATATGGCTACACCTTC. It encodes CASSSRALYGYTF.

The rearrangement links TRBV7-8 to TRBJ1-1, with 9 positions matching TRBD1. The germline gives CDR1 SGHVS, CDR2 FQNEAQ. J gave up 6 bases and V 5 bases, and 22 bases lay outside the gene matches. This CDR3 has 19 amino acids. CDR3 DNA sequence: TGTGCCAGCAGCCGCCCGGCCCCCCGGGACAGGGTCATGGACTCTGAAGCTTTCTTT. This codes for CASSRPAPRDRVMDSEAFF.

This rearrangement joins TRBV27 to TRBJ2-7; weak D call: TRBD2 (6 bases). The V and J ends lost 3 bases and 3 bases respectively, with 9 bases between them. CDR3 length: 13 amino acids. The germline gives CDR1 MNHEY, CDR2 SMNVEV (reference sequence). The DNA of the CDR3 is TGTGCCAGCAGTTTGGGGGGATACTACGAGCAGTACTTC. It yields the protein CASSLGGYYEQYF.

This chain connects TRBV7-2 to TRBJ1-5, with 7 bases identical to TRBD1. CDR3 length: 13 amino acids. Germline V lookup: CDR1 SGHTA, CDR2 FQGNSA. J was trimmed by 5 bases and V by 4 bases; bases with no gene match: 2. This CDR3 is CASSYRGDQPQHF. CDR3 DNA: TGTGCCAGCAGCTACAGGGGTGATCAGCCCCAGCATTTT.

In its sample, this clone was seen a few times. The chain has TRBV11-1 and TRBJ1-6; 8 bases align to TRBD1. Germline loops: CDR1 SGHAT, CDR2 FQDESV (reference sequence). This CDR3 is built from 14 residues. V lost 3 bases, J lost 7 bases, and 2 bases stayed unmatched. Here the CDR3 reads CASSFGQGNSPLHF. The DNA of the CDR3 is TGTGCCAGCAGCTTTGGACAGGGAAATTCACCCCTCCACTTT.